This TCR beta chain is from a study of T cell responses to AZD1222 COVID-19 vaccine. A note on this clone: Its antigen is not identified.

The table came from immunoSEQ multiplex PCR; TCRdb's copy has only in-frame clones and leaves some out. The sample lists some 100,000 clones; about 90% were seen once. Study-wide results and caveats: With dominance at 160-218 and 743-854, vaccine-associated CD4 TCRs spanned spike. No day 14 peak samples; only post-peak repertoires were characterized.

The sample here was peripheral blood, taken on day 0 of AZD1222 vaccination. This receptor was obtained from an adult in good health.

The chain's CDR3 is CASSRGQGNQPQHF. The CDR3 nucleotides are TGTGCCAGCAGCCGAGGACAGGGAAATCAGCCCCAGCATTTT. The rearrangement uses TRBV28 and TRBJ1-5; 8 positions match TRBD1. J gave up 4 bases and V 6 bases, and 5 bases lay outside the gene matches. The germline CDR1 and CDR2 sequences are MDHEN and SYDVKM. This CDR3 is built from 14 residues.